This T cell receptor beta chain was documented in a study of cytomegalovirus exposure and HLA in healthy donors. Study summary: Some 77 million unique TCRs from HLA-typed donors were held in an early release of data. Study-level findings and limits: Beyond CMV serostatus, there was no information to go on about immune exposure. Reportedly, TCR beta sequences accurately predicted HLA-A and HLA-B alleles in most subjects. Rare sequences made up most TCRs, while some public TCRs were found in many donors.

Remarks on this clone: Its antigen is currently unknown.

Primers: 60 Vbeta forward and 13 Jbeta reverse. Some clones are missing from TCRdb's copy, which holds only in-frame ones; the method was immunoSEQ multiplex PCR. The top ten hold around 2.5% of the sample, which has over 110,000 clones, about four fifths seen once. V lost 2 bases, J lost 6 bases, and 8 bases stayed unmatched. The CDR3 sequence is 16 residues long. CDR1 is SGHTA and CDR2 is FQGNSA in the germline V gene. Sequencing was carried out using PBMCs. This clonotype originated in a male donor in good health and CMV-seronegative. V and J are TRBV7-2 and TRBJ2-5, with 11 bases that match TRBD2. DNA of the CDR3: TGTGCCAGCAGCTTAAGCACTAGCGGGAGTGTGAAGACCCAGTACTTC. Its protein is CASSLSTSGSVKTQYF. Variable domain in full (rest from reference TRBV7-2 and TRBJ2-5): GAGVSQSPSNKVTEKGKDVELRCDPISGHTALYWYRQSLGQGLEFLIYFQGNSAPDKSGLPSDRFSAERTGGSVSTLTIQRTQQEDSAVYLCASSLSTSGSVKTQYFGPGTRLLVL.